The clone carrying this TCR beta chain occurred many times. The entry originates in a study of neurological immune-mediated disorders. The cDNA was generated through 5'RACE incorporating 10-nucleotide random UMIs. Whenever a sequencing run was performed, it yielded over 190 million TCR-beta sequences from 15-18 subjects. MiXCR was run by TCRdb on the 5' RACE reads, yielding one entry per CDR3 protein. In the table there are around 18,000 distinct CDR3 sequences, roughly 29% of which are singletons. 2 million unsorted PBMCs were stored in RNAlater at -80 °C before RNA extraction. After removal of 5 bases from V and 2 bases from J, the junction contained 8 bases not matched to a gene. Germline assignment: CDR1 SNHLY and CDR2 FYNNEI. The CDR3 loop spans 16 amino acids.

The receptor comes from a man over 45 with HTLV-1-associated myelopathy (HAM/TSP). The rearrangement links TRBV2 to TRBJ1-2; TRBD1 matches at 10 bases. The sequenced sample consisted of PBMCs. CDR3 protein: CASSNPGQGVNYGYTF. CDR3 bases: TGTGCCAGCAGTAACCCCGGACAGGGGGTAAACTATGGCTACACCTTC.